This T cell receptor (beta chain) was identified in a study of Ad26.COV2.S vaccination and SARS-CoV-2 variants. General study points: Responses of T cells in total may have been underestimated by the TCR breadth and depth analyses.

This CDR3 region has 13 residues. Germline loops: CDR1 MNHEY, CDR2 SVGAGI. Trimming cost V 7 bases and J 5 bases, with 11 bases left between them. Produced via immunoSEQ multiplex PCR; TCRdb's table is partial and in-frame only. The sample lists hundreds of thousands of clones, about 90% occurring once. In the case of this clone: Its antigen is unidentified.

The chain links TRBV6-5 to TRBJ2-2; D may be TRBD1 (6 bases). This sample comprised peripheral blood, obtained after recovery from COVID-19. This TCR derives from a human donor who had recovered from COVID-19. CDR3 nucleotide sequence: TGTGCCAGCACCCTAGGGGGTACCGGGGAGCTGTTTTTT. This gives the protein CASTLGGTGELFF.